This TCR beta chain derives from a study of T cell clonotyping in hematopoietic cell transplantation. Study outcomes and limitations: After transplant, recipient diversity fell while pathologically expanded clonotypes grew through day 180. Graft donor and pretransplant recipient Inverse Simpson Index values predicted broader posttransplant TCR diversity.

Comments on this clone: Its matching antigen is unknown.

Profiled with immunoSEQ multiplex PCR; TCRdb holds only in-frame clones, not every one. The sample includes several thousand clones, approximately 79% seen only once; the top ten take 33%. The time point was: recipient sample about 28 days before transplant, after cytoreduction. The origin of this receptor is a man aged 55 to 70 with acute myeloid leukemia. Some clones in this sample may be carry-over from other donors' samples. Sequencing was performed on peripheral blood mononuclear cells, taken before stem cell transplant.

The CDR3 nucleotides read TGTGCCAGCAGCCCAGGGGCGGTAGGTCGGCCCCAGCATTTT. This translates into CASSPGAVGRPQHF. The V call is TRBV7-2, the J call TRBJ1-5, with a weak D call TRBD1 (6 bases). CDR1 is SGHTA and CDR2 is FQGNSA in the germline V gene. Trimming shortened V by 5 bases and J by 9 bases, and 17 bases separated the two germline ends. This CDR3 is 14 amino acids long.